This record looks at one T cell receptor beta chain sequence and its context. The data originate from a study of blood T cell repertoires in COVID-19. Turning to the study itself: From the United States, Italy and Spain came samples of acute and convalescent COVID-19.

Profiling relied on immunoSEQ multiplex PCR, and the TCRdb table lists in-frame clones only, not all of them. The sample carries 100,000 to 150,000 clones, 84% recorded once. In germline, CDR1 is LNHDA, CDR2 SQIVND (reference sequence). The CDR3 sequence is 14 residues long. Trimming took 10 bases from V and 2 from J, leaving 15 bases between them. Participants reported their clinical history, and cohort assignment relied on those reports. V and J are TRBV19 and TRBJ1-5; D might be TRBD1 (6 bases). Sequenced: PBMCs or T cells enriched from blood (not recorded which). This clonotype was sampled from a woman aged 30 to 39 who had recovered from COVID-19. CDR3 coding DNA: TGTGCCACAGACAGGTTTGGGGGCAATCAGCCCCAGCATTTT. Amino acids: CATDRFGGNQPQHF.